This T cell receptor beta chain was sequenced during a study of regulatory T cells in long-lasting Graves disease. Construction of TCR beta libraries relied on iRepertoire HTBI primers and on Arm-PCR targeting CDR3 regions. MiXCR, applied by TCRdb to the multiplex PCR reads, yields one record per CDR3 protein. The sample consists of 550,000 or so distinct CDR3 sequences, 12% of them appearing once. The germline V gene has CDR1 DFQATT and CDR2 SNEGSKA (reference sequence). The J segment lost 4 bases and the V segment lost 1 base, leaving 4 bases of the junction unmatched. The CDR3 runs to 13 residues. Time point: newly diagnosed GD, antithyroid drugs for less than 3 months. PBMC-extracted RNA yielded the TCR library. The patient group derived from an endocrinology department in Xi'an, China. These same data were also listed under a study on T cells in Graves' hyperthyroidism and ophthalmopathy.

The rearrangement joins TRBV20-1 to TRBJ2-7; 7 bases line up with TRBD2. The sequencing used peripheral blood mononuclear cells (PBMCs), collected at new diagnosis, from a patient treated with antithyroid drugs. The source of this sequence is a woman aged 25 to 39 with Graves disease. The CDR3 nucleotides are TGCAGTGCTAGAGGGCTAGCGGCTTACGAGCAGTACTTC. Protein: CSARGLAAYEQYF.